The sample holds one count of the clone carrying this T cell receptor beta chain. The antigen remains unidentified. These data originate in a study of Ad26.COV2.S vaccination and SARS-CoV-2 variants. For the study at large: Donor got 5x10^10 or 1x10^11 viral particles of Ad26.COV2.S. Points from the study as a whole: Vaccinated and placebo-treated recipients had similar non-spike TCR breadth. Possible underestimation of total T cell responses by the TCR breadth and depth analyses was noted.

Libraries were prepared by immunoSEQ multiplex PCR; TCRdb keeps only in-frame clonotypes and omits some of them. The repertoire holds fewer than 400,000 clones, with about nine tenths as singletons. Specified treatment: around 19 received Ad26.COV2.S at low or high dose, single or two shots; roughly five received placebo; per-sample allocation not given. Following the first vaccine or placebo injection, samples were taken on day 63. The starting material was peripheral blood, obtained in a trial of Ad26.COV2.S vaccine versus placebo. The sequence was obtained from a person aged 18 to 59 who received the Ad26.COV2.S COVID-19 vaccine or a placebo.

CDR3 sequence: CASSATTDTQYF. As DNA, the CDR3 is TGTGCCAGCAGCGCTACCACAGATACGCAGTATTTT. The V and J genes are TRBV6-5 and TRBJ2-3; D uncertain. V was trimmed by 6 bases and J by 2 bases, leaving 6 bases between them. The germline gives CDR1 MNHEY, CDR2 SVGAGI. The CDR3 length is 12 residues.